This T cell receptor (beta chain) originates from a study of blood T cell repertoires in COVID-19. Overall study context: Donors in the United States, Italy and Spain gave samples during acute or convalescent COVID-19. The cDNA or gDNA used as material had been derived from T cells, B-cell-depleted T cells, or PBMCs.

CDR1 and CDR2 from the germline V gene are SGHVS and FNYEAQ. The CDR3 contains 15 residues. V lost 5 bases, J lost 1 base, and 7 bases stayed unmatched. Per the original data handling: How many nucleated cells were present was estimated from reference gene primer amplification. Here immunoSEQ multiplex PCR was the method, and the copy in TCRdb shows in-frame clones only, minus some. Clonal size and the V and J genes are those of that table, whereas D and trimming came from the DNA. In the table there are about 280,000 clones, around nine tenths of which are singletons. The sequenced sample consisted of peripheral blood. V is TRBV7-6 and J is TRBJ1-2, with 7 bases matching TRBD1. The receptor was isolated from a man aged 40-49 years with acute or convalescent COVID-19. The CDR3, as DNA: TGTGCCAGCAGCCCAAGGGGGCAGTTTAACTATGGCTACACCTTC. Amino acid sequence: CASSPRGQFNYGYTF.